This T cell receptor (beta chain) came from a study of blood T cells in healthy people across ages (dated by TCRdb to 2014 to 2015). Looking at the study overall: In model experiments, template switching captured roughly one uniquely barcoded TCR beta cDNA molecule for every two T cells. The study measured age-related changes in TCR beta repertoire diversity using deep sequencing normalized with unique cDNA molecular identifiers. Donors were grouped into four age groups: young (average roughly 16 years), middle-aged (39), aged (around 60) and long-lived (approximately 81). To avoid experimental bias, donors of different ages were distributed randomly across sequencing lanes. Using the same blood draw, the study looked at two additional independent replicas of 1 million unique cDNA reads for two donors, one aged 18 to 30 and the other aged 80 or older.

The library was made by 5' RACE. Sequencer: Illumina HiSeq 2500. A second PCR of roughly 6 to 12 cycles was run with a J-beta primer mix and a sample-barcoded 5' primer. A unique molecular identifier was introduced onto each TCR beta cDNA molecule by a template-switch 5' adaptor carrying 12 random nucleotides. Each sample yielded at least 2.5 million CDR3-containing paired-end reads. First-strand cDNA synthesis was performed from all RNA using the Mint cDNA synthesis kit, with priming by a TRBC-specific oligonucleotide. All cDNA was treated with uracil-DNA glycosylase and then went through a first 18-cycle PCR with the universal primers M1SS and BC2_uni_R. The authors' analysis ran thus. For normalization, 1 million high-quality reads, each with a distinct molecular identifier, were randomly selected from each sample. Instead of being binned into consensus sequences, reads that shared molecular identifiers were thrown out. MiTCR, set to a Q25 quality threshold and the strictest error-elimination algorithm, was used for CDR3 identification, clonotype clustering and error correction. Lower-bound total TCR beta diversity was estimated with a nonparametric unseen species model using Euler transformation. The public reads were reanalyzed by TCRdb: fastp trimming at Q25, MiXCR alignment, in-frame beta chains only. When rows share a CDR3 protein, they turn into one entry using the most common DNA and genes. In this record, the V and J calls reflect TCRdb's handling and not the investigators' own analysis. The sample table holds 650,000 to 1,000,000 distinct CDR3 sequences, of which roughly 35% were seen once. Together, the top ten hold 13% of the sample.

The roughly 42 donors, aged 6 to 90 years, were systemically healthy Caucasian individuals from Russia. Ten milliliters of peripheral blood were drawn from each donor into EDTA-treated Vacutainer tubes. Ficoll-Paque density-gradient centrifugation was used to isolate PBMCs, with at least 7 million per sample. Trizol reagent was used to extract total RNA from PBMCs, with at least 5 micrograms per sample. The percentages of naive CD45RAhigh/CD27high T cells were determined by flow cytometry on a PBMC aliquot from every donor. What the research found in general, with its limitations: The long-lived group showed more naive CD4+ T cells, fewer expanded clones and increased TCR diversity than the aged group, suggesting age selection. A strong correlation was found between observed TCR beta diversity and the percentage of naive T cells measured by flow cytometry. Bulk unsorted PBMC profiling prevented conclusive comparison of naive and antigen-experienced compartments. Donor CMV infection status was unknown, potentially confounding age-related changes in expanded clonotypes. Estimates of total diversity based on one million sequenced T cells were considered lower bounds and underestimates. As age increased, observed TCR beta diversity per million T cells dropped in a roughly linear way, and a significant reduction was already evident by age 40.

With respect to this clonotype: Its antigen remains undetermined. No per-base quality is available; no much larger clone lies one base away.

Counted from cysteine to phenylalanine, this CDR3 has 13 amino acids. The DNA shown is the 39-base CDR3, in frame from base 1. Sequences SEHNR (CDR1) and FQNEAQ (CDR2) are obtained from the germline V gene (reference sequence). Clipping removes 8 bases from V and 3 bases from J, with 2 as the unmatched junction base count. Sequencing was done on a sample of blood. The V and J genes are TRBV7-9 and TRBJ2-7, with 12 central nucleotides matching TRBD1. The receptor was derived from a man younger than 35 in good health. DNA sequence: TGTGCCAGCCGGGACAGGGGGCTCTACGAGCAGTACTTC. This translates into CASRDRGLYEQYF. Where the CDR3 stops, the reference TRBV7-9 and TRBJ2-7 genes take over; the full variable domain is DTGVSQNPRHKITKRGQNVTFRCDPISEHNRLYWYRQTLGQGPEFLTYFQNEAQLEKSRLLSDRFSAERPKGSFSTLEIQRTEQGDSAMYLCASRDRGLYEQYFGPGTRLTVT.